The 28 T cell receptor beta chains reported below all come from one sample, sequenced in a study of low-dose radiotherapy and immunotherapy resistance in tumors. TRAV- and TRBV-specific primers were used for first-strand cDNA, which covered alpha and beta chains. Over roughly 19 PCR cycles, TCRs were amplified from a constant-region primer and V-primer adapter. MiXCR was run by TCRdb on the reads, yielding one entry per CDR3 protein. The sample has around 79,000 distinct CDR3 sequences, around 18% seen once. As to time point: before trial treatment. Sequencing was performed on PBMCs, taken before treatment. The receptors here all came from a male donor with prostate cancer.

This clonotype was picked up many times. The chain has TRBV20-1 and TRBJ2-3, with 11 nucleotides matching TRBD2. The germline V gene encodes CDR1 DFQATT and CDR2 SNEGSKA (reference sequence). The length of the CDR3 is 17 residues. Trimming took 1 base from V and 4 from J; bases not matched to a gene: 10. In nucleotides, the CDR3 is TGCAGTGCTAGAGTTCAAGGGCTAGCGGGGGGCCCAGATACGCAGTATTTT. Amino acids: CSARVQGLAGGPDTQYF.

At least ten counts were recorded for this clonotype. DNA for the CDR3: TGTGCCAGCAGCTTGCCTTCTAGGGAGACCCAGTACTTC. Translating gives CASSLPSRETQYF. The chain couples TRBV7-2 to TRBJ2-5; no clear D gene. The germline gives CDR1 SGHTA, CDR2 FQGNSA. The ends were cut back, 3 bases at V and 5 bases at J, with 10 bases in the middle. This CDR3 region has 13 residues.

V gene TRBV4-2 combines with J gene TRBJ1-2, with D unresolved. This CDR3 comprises 19 residues. V was clipped by 4 bases and J by 0 bases, with 24 bases between them. Per germline, CDR1 LGHNA and CDR2 YNFKEQ. CDR3 loop: CASSRDRARSSAANYGYTF. The CDR3 nucleotides read TGTGCCAGCAGCCGCGACCGGGCACGGTCCTCCGCGGCTAACTATGGCTACACCTTC.

The sample holds many counts of this clonotype. V usage is TRBV6-2 or TRBV6-3 and J usage is TRBJ2-7, with D unresolved. The V gene lost 7 bases and the J gene lost 2 bases, with 18 bases spanning the gap. The CDR3 runs 15 residues. Germline V gene data show CDR1 as MNHEY and CDR2 as SVGEGT. The CDR3 DNA sequence: TGTGCCAGCAAGTTTGCGACGCCGGGTGCCTACGAGCAGTACTTC. It encodes CASKFATPGAYEQYF.

This chain uses TRBV20-1 with TRBJ2-1; 10 bases are shared with TRBD2. With 0 bases clipped from V and 8 bases from J, the junction kept 7 bases outside the gene matches. The CDR3 totals 15 residues. CDR1 and CDR2 (germline): DFQATT, SNEGSKA (reference sequence). As DNA, the CDR3 is TGCAGTGCTAGAGATATGGGGACTAGCGTCGATGAGCAGTTCTTC. This translates into CSARDMGTSVDEQFF.

Concerning this clonotype itself: With only one base between it and a far larger clone, this is likely a read error. The chain recombines TRBV28 with TRBJ2-5, with unresolved D. Germline lookup yields CDR1 MDHEN and CDR2 SYDVKM. Trimming pared 5 bases from V and 3 bases from J, leaving 16 bases between. CDR3 length: 15 amino acids. The CDR3 DNA follows: TGTGCCAGCAGTGATTTGCTAAACCAGAAAGAGACCCAGTACTTC. This translates into CASSDLLNQKETQYF.

V usage is TRBV7-2 and J usage is TRBJ2-7, with D hard to call. The V end lost 0 bases, the J end lost 1 base, and 7 bases lay between the germline ends. Germline V gene lookup returns CDR1 SGHTA and CDR2 FQGNSA. CDR3 length: 14 residues. CDR3: CASSLAIPSYEQYF. The CDR3 coding sequence is TGTGCCAGCAGCTTAGCCATCCCTTCCTACGAGCAGTACTTC.

The sample holds a few counts of this clonotype. This chain uses TRBV19 with TRBJ2-1; 10 positions agree with TRBD2. There are 15 residues in the CDR3. Germline values: CDR1 LNHDA, CDR2 SQIVND (reference sequence). V was pared by 7 bases and J by 4 bases, with 7 bases of the junction left unmatched. The CDR3 protein is CASTNSGGRYNEQFF. Written as DNA, the CDR3 is TGTGCCAGTACTAATAGCGGGGGGAGGTACAATGAGCAGTTCTTC.

This clonotype showed up many times. The chain joins TRBV4-1 to TRBJ1-3; no reliable D call. Germline CDR1 and CDR2: MGHRA and YSYEKL. The ends were cut back, 0 bases at V and 4 bases at J, with 16 bases in the middle. The CDR3 runs 17 residues. In DNA form, the CDR3 reads TGCGCCAGCAGCCAAGAACCAGGCCGTGGGGTCGGAAACACCATATATTTT. Translating it yields CASSQEPGRGVGNTIYF.

This clonotype was detected many times. V is TRBV6-2 or TRBV6-3 and J is TRBJ1-1, with D hard to call. V shed 6 bases and J shed 5 bases, with 19 bases lying between them. Germline assignment: CDR1 MNHEY and CDR2 SVGEGT. This CDR3 contains 15 residues. CDR3 protein: CASRNLLIGRTEAFF. The CDR3 bases are TGTGCCAGCAGAAACTTATTGATAGGACGGACTGAAGCTTTCTTT.

For this clonotype: This probably arose from a read error, given a far larger clone one base away. The V and J genes are TRBV26 and TRBJ1-5; TRBD1 is the table's D call and was not checked against the DNA. TRBV26 corresponds to a pseudogene. The CDR3 length is 15 residues. CDR3 region: CASSEGQGINQPQNF. The DNA for the CDR3 is TGTGCCAGCAGTGAAGGACAGGGGATCAATCAGCCCCAGAATTTT.

This clonotype occurred many times. This chain joins TRBV15 and TRBJ1-5, with D tentatively TRBD1 (5 bases). The CDR3 runs 15 residues. Trimming stripped 1 base from V and 6 bases from J, with 13 bases between. The germline CDR1 and CDR2 sequences are LNHNV and YYDKDF (reference sequence). The CDR3 sequence: CATSRGDGGAQPQHF. The CDR3 bases are TGTGCCACCAGCAGAGGGGACGGTGGGGCTCAGCCCCAGCATTTT.

This clonotype was observed many times. V gene TRBV5-1 combines with J gene TRBJ2-6; 8 bases line up with TRBD1. Germline CDR1 reads SGHRS; CDR2 reads YFSETQ. The CDR3 is made up of 21 amino acids. The ends lost 7 bases at V and 4 bases at J; junction bases unmatched: 25. The chain's CDR3 is CASRGGGRGLNVFSGANVLTF. The CDR3 nucleotides read TGCGCCAGCCGGGGAGGTGGCAGGGGGCTGAATGTGTTTTCGGGGGCCAACGTCCTGACTTTC.

The chain recombines TRBV28 with TRBJ2-1; TRBD1 agrees at 9 bases. CDR1 MDHEN and CDR2 SYDVKM come from the germline V gene. V shed 0 bases and J 2 bases; nucleotides not matched to a gene: 2. This CDR3 region has 16 residues. The CDR3 DNA sequence: TGTGCCAGCAGTTTATGGGGACAGGGCGCCTACAATGAGCAGTTCTTC. It yields the protein CASSLWGQGAYNEQFF.

This clonotype occurred many times. The chain recombines TRBV6-2 or TRBV6-3 with TRBJ1-1; no definite D call. The CDR3 length is 14 residues. In germline, CDR1 is MNHEY, CDR2 SVGEGT. Trimming took off 4 bases at V and 1 base at J, with 10 bases between the two ends. CDR3 loop: CASSLLEANTEAFF. The CDR3 coding sequence is TGTGCCAGCAGTTTACTTGAGGCGAACACTGAAGCTTTCTTT.

This clonotype has more than one count but fewer than ten. The chain employs TRBV6-2 or TRBV6-3 and TRBJ2-7; 10 bases agree with TRBD2. From germline, CDR1 is MNHEY and CDR2 SVGEGT. The CDR3 loop spans 15 amino acids. V dropped 2 bases and J dropped 4; count of bases not matched to a gene: 5. CDR3 DNA sequence: TGTGCCAGCAGTTACGGCCTAGCGGGAGTGTACGAGCAGTACTTC. Its translation: CASSYGLAGVYEQYF.

Ten or more counts support this clonotype. The gene calls are TRBV7-2 and TRBJ1-1; D is ambiguous. This CDR3 region has 16 residues. CDR1 is SGHTA, CDR2 FQGNSA, per germline. V shed 6 bases and J shed 1 base, with 18 bases lying between them. CDR3 amino acids: CASRQDPGRGNTEAFF. CDR3 coding DNA: TGTGCCAGCAGGCAGGACCCAGGCCGTGGGAACACTGAAGCTTTCTTT.

Many counts were recorded for this clonotype. This chain connects TRBV28 to TRBJ2-7; TRBD2 aligns across 8 bases. The CDR3 extends over 15 amino acids. In germline, CDR1 is MDHEN, CDR2 SYDVKM. The ends lost 5 bases at V and 4 bases at J; junction bases unmatched: 10. CDR3 DNA sequence: TGTGCCAGCAGTCCCAGCGGGAGCCCCGGGTACGAGCAGTACTTC. Amino acids: CASSPSGSPGYEQYF. Filled out from reference TRBV28 and TRBJ2-7, the complete variable domain reads DVKVTQSSRYLVKRTGEKVFLECVQDMDHENMFWYRQDPGLGLRLIYFSYDVKMKEKGDIPEGYSVSREKKERFSLILESASTNQTSMYLCASSPSGSPGYEQYFGPGTRLTVT.

This clonotype has just a few counts. CDR3 in amino acids: CASSPGLAGETQYF. The CDR3 DNA sequence: TGCGCCAGCAGTCCCGGGCTAGCGGGAGAGACCCAGTACTTC. V and J are TRBV5-1 and TRBJ2-5, with 8 bases fitting TRBD2. Germline CDR1 and CDR2: SGHRS and YFSETQ. The trim removed 5 bases at V and 4 bases at J, leaving 7 bases unmatched. The CDR3 is 14 residues long.

This clonotype was found many times. The chain combines TRBV5-1 with TRBJ2-2, with 7 nucleotides matching TRBD2. The germline gives CDR1 SGHRS, CDR2 YFSETQ. V dropped 4 bases and J dropped 3; count of bases not matched to a gene: 6. The CDR3 length is 15 residues. In nucleotides, the CDR3 is TGCGCCAGCAGCGGGGCGGCGGGGGACACCGGGGAGCTGTTTTTT. It codes for CASSGAAGDTGELFF.

This clonotype has at least ten counts. The genes are TRBV28 and TRBJ1-2; D not resolved. Germline V gene data show CDR1 as MDHEN and CDR2 as SYDVKM. V dropped 3 bases and J dropped 6 bases, with 2 bases sitting between them. The CDR3 is made up of 10 amino acids. CDR3 sequence reads: CASSFHGYTF. In DNA, the CDR3 is TGTGCCAGCAGTTTCCATGGCTACACCTTC.

This clonotype was recorded many times. The chain is built from TRBV12-3 or TRBV12-4 and TRBJ2-2; possibly TRBD2 for D (5 bases). The V end lost 5 bases, the J end lost 3 bases, and 10 bases lay between the germline ends. This CDR3 contains 14 residues. The CDR3 sequence is CASSPRRDTGELFF. In DNA, the CDR3 is TGTGCCAGCAGTCCTCGGCGGGACACCGGGGAGCTGTTTTTT.

There are many counts of this clonotype. J is TRBJ1-1 and V is TRBV7-2, with no clear D. The V and J ends lost 0 bases and 4 bases respectively, with 12 bases between them. The CDR3 is 15 amino acids. Germline CDR1 SGHTA, CDR2 FQGNSA. The CDR3 loop is CASSLASVGGTEAFF. The CDR3 coding sequence is TGTGCCAGCAGCTTAGCTTCCGTCGGCGGCACTGAAGCTTTCTTT.

This clonotype appeared a few times. V is TRBV27 and J is TRBJ2-7; 9 nucleotides match TRBD2. Losses at the gene ends were 7 bases for V and 7 bases for J; bases not matched to a gene: 5. This CDR3 has 12 residues. Germline V gives CDR1 MNHEY, CDR2 SMNVEV (reference sequence). The CDR3 spells CASTTLAGEQYF. The CDR3 DNA reads TGTGCCAGCACTACTCTAGCGGGGGAGCAGTACTTC.

This clonotype was observed many times. The genes are TRBV6-5 and TRBJ1-2; D is unclear. The CDR3 contains 15 residues. V gave up 4 bases and J gave up 0 bases, with 12 bases separating them. The germline CDR1 and CDR2 sequences are MNHEY and SVGAGI. The CDR3, as DNA: TGTGCCAGCAGTTCCCGACGGACCACTAACTATGGCTACACCTTC. It codes for CASSSRRTTNYGYTF.

The chain couples TRBV2 to TRBJ2-5, with 8 bases identical to TRBD1. Germline CDR1 and CDR2: SNHLY and FYNNEI. V lost 8 bases and J lost 0; bases outside the gene matches: 5. The CDR3 spans 14 residues. CDR3 DNA sequence: TGTGCCAGCCTGGGACAGGTGAACCAAGAGACCCAGTACTTC. Protein: CASLGQVNQETQYF.

This clonotype came up many times. The J gene is TRBJ2-5, the V gene TRBV27; unclear D gene. The CDR3 extends over 14 amino acids. Per germline, CDR1 MNHEY and CDR2 SMNVEV (reference sequence). V was cut by 4 bases and J by 5 bases, with 14 bases left in between. CDR3 DNA sequence: TGTGCCAGCAGTTCCATTCTTGGTGGGGAGACCCAGTACTTC. Its translation: CASSSILGGETQYF.

This clonotype was picked up many times. The J gene is TRBJ2-2, the V gene TRBV7-9; the D is unclear. The CDR3 runs 14 residues. Germline-derived CDR1 and CDR2 are SEHNR and FQNEAQ (reference sequence). The germline V and J ends were trimmed by 3 bases and 4 bases, with 9 bases remaining between them. CDR3 residues: CASSFTTATGELFF. The DNA for the CDR3 is TGTGCCAGCAGCTTTACCACCGCCACCGGGGAGCTGTTTTTT.